The TCR beta chain under discussion was sequenced for a study of cytomegalovirus exposure and HLA in healthy donors. PCR employed 60 Vbeta and 13 Jbeta primers. Clones were read by immunoSEQ multiplex PCR, and TCRdb kept only the in-frame ones, dropping some. The data show around 50,000 clones, around 83% seen once. As for this clone: Its cognate antigen is unknown.

Overall study findings and caveats: According to an earlier analysis, most TCR beta V segments yielded productive rearrangements about 87% or about 30% of the time. The study put roughly 160 TCR beta chains on its list as cytomegalovirus-associated. Among the sequence variants, a highly shared cluster was likely an artifact of sequencing. What TCR beta sequences reportedly achieved was accurate prediction of HLA-A and HLA-B alleles in most subjects.

Deletions cut 0 bases from V and 1 base from J, with 7 bases between. The CDR3 length is 14 residues. Germline CDR1 reads SGHTA; CDR2 reads FQGNSA. Material for sequencing was PBMCs. J is TRBJ2-7 and V is TRBV7-2; unclear D gene. This TCR was sampled from a man aged 40-49 years in good health and CMV-seronegative. The CDR3 region is CASSLASRSYEQYF. The CDR3 DNA is TGTGCCAGCAGCTTAGCATCCAGGTCCTACGAGCAGTACTTC.